What follows describes a single TCR beta chain. Its specificity is not known. The sample is drawn from a study of T cell responses to AZD1222 COVID-19 vaccine. Findings and caveats of the study: Donors were chiefly white British, with a greater number of females, and clonal diversity was perhaps underestimated. Reports indicate that nearly half of spike-specific TCRs are directed at unmutated variant regions. With dominance at 160-218 and 743-854, vaccine-associated CD4 TCRs spanned spike.

Some clones are missing from TCRdb's copy, which holds only in-frame ones; the method was immunoSEQ multiplex PCR. The sample holds approximately 90,000 clones, 70% to 90% seen once. This CDR3 comprises 15 residues. V was clipped by 2 bases and J by 2 bases, with 13 bases between them. CDR1 is MNHNS and CDR2 is SASEGT in the germline V gene. The chain has TRBV6-1 and TRBJ2-7; D may match TRBD1 or TRBD2 (7 bases each). The source material was peripheral blood, sampled on day 0 of AZD1222 vaccination. This clonotype originated in an adult in good health. CDR3 region: CASSEWGGQTYEQYF. The CDR3 nucleotides read TGTGCCAGCAGTGAATGGGGGGGACAGACCTACGAGCAGTACTTC.